A few counts support the clone carrying this T cell receptor (beta chain). What it binds is not known. Cryopreserved PBMCs provided around 1.9 micrograms of genomic DNA for the TCR beta libraries. The data belong to a study of cytotoxic CD8 clonotypes in ibrutinib-treated CLL. Study in general: Partial responses numbered approximately 24 and complete responses 2; after a median around 74 months, about 15 stayed remitted and roughly twelve progressed. Findings of the study overall: At progression, clonality fell back toward baseline after rising at ibrutinib response. Private clonotypes, not public ones, expanded at ibrutinib response.

The germline CDR1 and CDR2 sequences are LNHDA and SQIVND (reference sequence). The CDR3 is made up of 14 amino acids. The V end was cut by 1 base, the J end by 2 bases, with 8 bases between. Some clones are missing from TCRdb's copy, which holds only in-frame ones; the method was immunoSEQ multiplex PCR. The table has some 310,000 clones, about 77% seen once; the top ten hold 5.5% to 8%. The receptor comes from a human donor with chronic lymphocytic leukemia. The specimen comprised PBMCs, sampled before ibrutinib treatment. This chain joins TRBV19 and TRBJ1-2; no reliable D call. The CDR3 loop reads CASSIGPLNYGYTF. The CDR3, as DNA: TGTGCCAGTAGTATAGGCCCCTTAAACTATGGCTACACCTTC.